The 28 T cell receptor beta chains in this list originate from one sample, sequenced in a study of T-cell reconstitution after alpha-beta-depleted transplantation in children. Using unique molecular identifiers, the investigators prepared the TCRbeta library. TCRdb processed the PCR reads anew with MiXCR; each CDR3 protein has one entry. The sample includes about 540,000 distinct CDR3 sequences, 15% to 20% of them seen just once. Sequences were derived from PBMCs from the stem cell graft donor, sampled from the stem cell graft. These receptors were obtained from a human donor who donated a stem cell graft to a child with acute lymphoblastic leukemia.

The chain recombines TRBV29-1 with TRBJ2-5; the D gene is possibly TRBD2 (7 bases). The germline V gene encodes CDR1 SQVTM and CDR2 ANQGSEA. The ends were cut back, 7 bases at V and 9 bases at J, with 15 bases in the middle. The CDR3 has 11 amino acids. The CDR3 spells CSAPEGGAQYF. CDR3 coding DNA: TGCAGCGCGCCCGAGGGGGGGGCCCAGTACTTC. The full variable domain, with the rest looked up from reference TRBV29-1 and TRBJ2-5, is SAVISQKPSRDICQRGTSLTIQCQVDSQVTMMFWYRQQPGQSLTLIATANQGSEATYESGFVIDKFPISRPNLTFSTLTVSNMSPEDSSIYLCSAPEGGAQYFGPGTRLLVL.

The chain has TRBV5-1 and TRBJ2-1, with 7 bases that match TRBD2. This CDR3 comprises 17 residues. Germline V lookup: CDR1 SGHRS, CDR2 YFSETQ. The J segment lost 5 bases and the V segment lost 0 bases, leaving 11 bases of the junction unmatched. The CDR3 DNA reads TGCGCCAGCAGCTTGGAGTCTAGCGGCCTCCGGAACAATGAGCAGTTCTTC. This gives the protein CASSLESSGLRNNEQFF.

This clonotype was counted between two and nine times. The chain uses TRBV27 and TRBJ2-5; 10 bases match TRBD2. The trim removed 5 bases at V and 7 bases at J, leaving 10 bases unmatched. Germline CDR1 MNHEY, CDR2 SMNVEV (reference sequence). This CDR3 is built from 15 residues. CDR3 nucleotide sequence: TGTGCCAGCAGTGTCATGACTAGCGGGTCAGGGACCCAGTACTTC. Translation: CASSVMTSGSGTQYF.

The CDR3 DNA reads as TGCGCCAGCAGCCAAGATGACTCTTTCCCCTACAATGAGCAGTTCTTC. Its protein is CASSQDDSFPYNEQFF. This rearrangement joins TRBV4-1 to TRBJ2-1; no clear D. V lost 0 bases and J lost 2, with 11 bases in between. This CDR3 is 16 amino acids long. Germline values: CDR1 MGHRA, CDR2 YSYEKL.

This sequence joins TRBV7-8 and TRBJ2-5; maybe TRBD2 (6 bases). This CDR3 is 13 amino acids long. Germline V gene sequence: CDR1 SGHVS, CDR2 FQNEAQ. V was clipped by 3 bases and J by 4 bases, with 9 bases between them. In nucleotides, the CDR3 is TGTGCCAGCAGCTTCGAGGGAGGAGAGACCCAGTACTTC. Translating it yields CASSFEGGETQYF. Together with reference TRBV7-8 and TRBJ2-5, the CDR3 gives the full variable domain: GAGVSQSPRYKVAKRGQDVALRCDPISGHVSLFWYQQALGQGPEFLTYFQNEAQLDKSGLPSDRFFAERPEGSVSTLKIQRTQQEDSAVYLCASSFEGGETQYFGPGTRLLVL.

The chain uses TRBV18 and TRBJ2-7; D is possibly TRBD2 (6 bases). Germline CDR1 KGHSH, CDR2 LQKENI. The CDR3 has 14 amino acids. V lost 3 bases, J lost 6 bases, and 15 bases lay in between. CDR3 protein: CASSPRILASEQYF. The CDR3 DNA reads TGTGCCAGCTCACCCCGTATACTAGCATCCGAGCAGTACTTC.

The CDR3 DNA reads TGTGCCAGCAGCTTAGGTCTAGCGGGAGAATCCTACAATGAGCAGTTCTTC. Amino acid sequence: CASSLGLAGESYNEQFF. The rearrangement links TRBV7-9 to TRBJ2-1; TRBD2 agrees at 10 bases. Germline V gene data show CDR1 as SEHNR and CDR2 as FQNEAQ (reference sequence). The V segment lost 1 base and the J segment 1 base; nucleotides outside the gene matches: 4. The CDR3 totals 17 residues.

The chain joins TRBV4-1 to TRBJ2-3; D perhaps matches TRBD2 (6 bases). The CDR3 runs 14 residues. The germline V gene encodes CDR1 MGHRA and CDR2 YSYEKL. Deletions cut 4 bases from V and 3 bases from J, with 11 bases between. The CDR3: CASSPGTQTDTQYF. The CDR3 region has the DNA TGCGCCAGCAGCCCGGGGACTCAGACAGATACGCAGTATTTT.

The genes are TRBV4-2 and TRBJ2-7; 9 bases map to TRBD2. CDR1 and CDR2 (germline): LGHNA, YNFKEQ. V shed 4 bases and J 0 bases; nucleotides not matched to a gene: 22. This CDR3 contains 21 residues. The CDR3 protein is CASSPGLGASGNPVPSYEQYF. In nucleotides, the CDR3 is TGTGCCAGCAGCCCGGGATTAGGGGCTAGCGGGAACCCAGTACCCTCCTACGAGCAGTACTTC.

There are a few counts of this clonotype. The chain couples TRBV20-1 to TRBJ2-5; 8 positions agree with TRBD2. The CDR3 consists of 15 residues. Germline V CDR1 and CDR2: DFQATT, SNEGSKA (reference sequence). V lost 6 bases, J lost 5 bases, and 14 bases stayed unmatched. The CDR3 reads CSARASGRSVETQYF. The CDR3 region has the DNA TGCAGTGCCCGGGCCAGCGGGAGATCAGTCGAGACCCAGTACTTC.

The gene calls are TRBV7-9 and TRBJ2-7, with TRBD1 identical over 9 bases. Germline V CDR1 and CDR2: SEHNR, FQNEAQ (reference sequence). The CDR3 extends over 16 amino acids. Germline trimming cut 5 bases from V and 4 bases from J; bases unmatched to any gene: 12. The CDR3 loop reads CASSKSTTGGSYEQYF. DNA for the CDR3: TGTGCCAGCAGCAAAAGCACTACAGGGGGCTCTTACGAGCAGTACTTC. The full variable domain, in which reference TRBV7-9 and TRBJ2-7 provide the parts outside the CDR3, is DTGVSQNPRHKITKRGQNVTFRCDPISEHNRLYWYRQTLGQGPEFLTYFQNEAQLEKSRLLSDRFSAERPKGSFSTLEIQRTEQGDSAMYLCASSKSTTGGSYEQYFGPGTRLTVT.

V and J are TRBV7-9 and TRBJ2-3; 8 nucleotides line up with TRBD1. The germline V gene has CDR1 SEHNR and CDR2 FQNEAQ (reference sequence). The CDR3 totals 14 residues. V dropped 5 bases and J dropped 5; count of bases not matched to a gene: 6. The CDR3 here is CASSTWTGKDTQYF. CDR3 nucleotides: TGTGCCAGCAGCACATGGACAGGGAAAGATACGCAGTATTTT.

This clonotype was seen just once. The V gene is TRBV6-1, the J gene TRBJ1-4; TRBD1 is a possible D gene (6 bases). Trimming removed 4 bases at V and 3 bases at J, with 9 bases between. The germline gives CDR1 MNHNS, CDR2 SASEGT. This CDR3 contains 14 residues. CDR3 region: CASSGGHPNEKLFF. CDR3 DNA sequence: TGTGCCAGCAGTGGGGGACACCCTAATGAAAAACTGTTTTTT.

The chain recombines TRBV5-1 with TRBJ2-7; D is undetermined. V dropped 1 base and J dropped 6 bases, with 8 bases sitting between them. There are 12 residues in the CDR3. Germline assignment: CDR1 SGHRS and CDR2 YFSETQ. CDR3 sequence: CASSLPAREQYF. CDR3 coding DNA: TGCGCCAGCAGCTTGCCAGCCCGCGAGCAGTACTTC.

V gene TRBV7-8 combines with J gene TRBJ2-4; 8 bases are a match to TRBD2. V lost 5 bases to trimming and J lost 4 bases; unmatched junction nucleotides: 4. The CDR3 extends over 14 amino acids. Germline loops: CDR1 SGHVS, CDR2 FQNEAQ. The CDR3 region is CASSLGLGKNIQYF. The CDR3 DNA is TGTGCCAGCAGCCTGGGACTAGGGAAAAACATTCAGTACTTC.

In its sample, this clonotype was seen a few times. The CDR3 reads CASSMDGYLGTEAFF. In DNA, the CDR3 is TGTGCCAGTAGTATGGACGGGTACTTGGGTACTGAAGCTTTCTTT. J is TRBJ1-1 and V is TRBV19; no clear D gene. Between the trimmed V and J ends, which lost 3 bases and 5 bases, there was a span of 16 bases. The length of the CDR3 is 15 residues. CDR1 is LNHDA, CDR2 SQIVND, per germline (reference sequence).

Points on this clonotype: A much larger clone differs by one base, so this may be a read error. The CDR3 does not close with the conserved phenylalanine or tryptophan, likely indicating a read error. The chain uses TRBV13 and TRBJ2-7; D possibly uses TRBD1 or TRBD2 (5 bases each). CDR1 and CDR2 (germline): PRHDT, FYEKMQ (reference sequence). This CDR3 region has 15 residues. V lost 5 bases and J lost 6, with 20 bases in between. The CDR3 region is CASSPRGGRKVEQYL. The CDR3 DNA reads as TGTGCCAGCAGCCCCCGGGGCGGGCGCAAGGTCGAGCAGTACCTC.

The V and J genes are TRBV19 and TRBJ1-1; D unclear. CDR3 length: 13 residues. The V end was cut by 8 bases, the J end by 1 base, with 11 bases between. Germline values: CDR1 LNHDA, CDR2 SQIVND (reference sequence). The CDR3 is CASSTHTNTEAFF. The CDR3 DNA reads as TGTGCCAGTTCTACACATACGAACACTGAAGCTTTCTTT.

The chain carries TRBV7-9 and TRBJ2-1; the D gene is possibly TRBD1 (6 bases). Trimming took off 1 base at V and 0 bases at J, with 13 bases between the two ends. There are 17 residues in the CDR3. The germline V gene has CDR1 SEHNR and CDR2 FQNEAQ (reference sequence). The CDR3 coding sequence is TGTGCCAGCAGCTTAGGGGGGACACTAAGCTCCTACAATGAGCAGTTCTTC. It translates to CASSLGGTLSSYNEQFF.

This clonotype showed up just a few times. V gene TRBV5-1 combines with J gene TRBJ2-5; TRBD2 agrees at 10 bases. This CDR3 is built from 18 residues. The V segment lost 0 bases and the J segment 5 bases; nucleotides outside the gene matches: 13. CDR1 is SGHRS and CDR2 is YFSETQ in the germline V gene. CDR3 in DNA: TGCGCCAGCAGCTTGGCCGACCTAGCGGGGGCCATCAGCGAGACCCAGTACTTC. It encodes CASSLADLAGAISETQYF.

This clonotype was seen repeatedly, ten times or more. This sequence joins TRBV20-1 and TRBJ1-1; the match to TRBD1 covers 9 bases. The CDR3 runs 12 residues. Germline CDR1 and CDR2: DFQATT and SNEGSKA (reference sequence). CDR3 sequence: CTGTGMNTEAFF. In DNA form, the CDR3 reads TGCACCGGGACAGGGATGAACACTGAAGCTTTCTTT.

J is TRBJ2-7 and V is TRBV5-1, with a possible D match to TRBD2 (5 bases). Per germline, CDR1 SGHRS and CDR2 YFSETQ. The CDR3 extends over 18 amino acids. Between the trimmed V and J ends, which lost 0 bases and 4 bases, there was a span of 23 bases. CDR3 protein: CASSLDHPGLSPRYEQYF. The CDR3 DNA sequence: TGCGCCAGCAGCTTGGATCATCCAGGACTGTCGCCTCGGTACGAGCAGTACTTC.

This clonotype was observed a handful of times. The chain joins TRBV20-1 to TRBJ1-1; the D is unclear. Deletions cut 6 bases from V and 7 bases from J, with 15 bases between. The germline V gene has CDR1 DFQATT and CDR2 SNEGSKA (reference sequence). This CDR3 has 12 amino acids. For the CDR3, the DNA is TGCAGTGCCTCACCCAAAGAGAATGAAGCTTTCTTT. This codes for CSASPKENEAFF.

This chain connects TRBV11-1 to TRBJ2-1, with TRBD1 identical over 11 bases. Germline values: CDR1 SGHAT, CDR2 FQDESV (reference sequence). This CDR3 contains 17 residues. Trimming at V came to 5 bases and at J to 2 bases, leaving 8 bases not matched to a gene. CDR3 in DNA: TGTGCCAGCAGCAGGTCCGGACAGGGGGCCACCTACAATGAGCAGTTCTTC. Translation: CASSRSGQGATYNEQFF.

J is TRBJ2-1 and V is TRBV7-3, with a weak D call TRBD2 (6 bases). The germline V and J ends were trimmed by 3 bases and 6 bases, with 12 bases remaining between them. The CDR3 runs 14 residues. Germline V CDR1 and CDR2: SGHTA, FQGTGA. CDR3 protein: CASSFGSSLNEQFF. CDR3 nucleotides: TGTGCCAGCAGCTTCGGGAGCTCTCTCAATGAGCAGTTCTTC.

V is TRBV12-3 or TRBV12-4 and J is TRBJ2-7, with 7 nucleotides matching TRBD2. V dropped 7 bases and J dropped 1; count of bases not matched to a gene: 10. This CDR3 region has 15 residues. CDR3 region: CASKKGIAGSYEQYF. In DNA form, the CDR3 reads TGTGCCAGCAAAAAAGGGATAGCGGGTTCCTACGAGCAGTACTTC.

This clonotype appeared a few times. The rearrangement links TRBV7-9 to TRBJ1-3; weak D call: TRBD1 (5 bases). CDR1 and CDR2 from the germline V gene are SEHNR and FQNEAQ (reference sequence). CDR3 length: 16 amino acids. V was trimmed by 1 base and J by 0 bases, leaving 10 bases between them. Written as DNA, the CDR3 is TGTGCCAGCAGCTTAGGGCTGCAGGGCTCTGGAAACACCATATATTTT. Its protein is CASSLGLQGSGNTIYF.

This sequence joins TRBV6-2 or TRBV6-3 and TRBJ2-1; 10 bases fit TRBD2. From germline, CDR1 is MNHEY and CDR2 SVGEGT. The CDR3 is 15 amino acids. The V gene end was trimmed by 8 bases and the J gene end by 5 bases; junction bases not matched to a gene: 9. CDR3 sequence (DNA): TGTGCCAGCTCTGACCCGCTAGCGGGGGACAATGAGCAGTTCTTC. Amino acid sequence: CASSDPLAGDNEQFF.